Listed below are T cell receptor beta chains from one sample, sequenced in a study of T cells in Graves' hyperthyroidism and ophthalmopathy. From the multiplex PCR reads, TCRdb called clonotypes with MiXCR, one entry per CDR3 protein. Of a few hundred thousand distinct CDR3 sequences listed, around 15% are singletons. Sequencing was carried out using blood. These receptors all stem from a woman between 40 and 55 years old with Graves' hyperthyroidism. Each CDR3 is given with its conserved first and last residue. The D gene is left open where the match is weak.

.	TRBV19	TRBJ1-5	CASSEPYDNQPQHF
TRBD2	TRBV7-9	TRBJ2-1	CASSFVSGRIGNEQFF
TRBD1	TRBV18	TRBJ2-7	CASSSTVGTGAYEQYF
.	TRBV6-1	TRBJ2-7	CASGKGEGEPSYEQYF
TRBD2	TRBV7-3	TRBJ2-3	CASSVSGTSGDTQYF
TRBD2	TRBV28	TRBJ2-1	CASIAGTSGPSGEQFF
TRBD1	TRBV2	TRBJ1-5	CASSWGQGSNQPQHF
.	TRBV11-3	TRBJ2-5	CASSPPGRQETQYF
TRBD2	TRBV28	TRBJ2-5	CASRLGGETQYF
.	TRBV3-1	TRBJ2-1	CASSPQGREQFF
.	TRBV5-8	TRBJ2-1	CASSLMVLNEQFF
TRBD1	TRBV10-2	TRBJ2-1	CASYPGQGANEQFF
TRBD2	TRBV10-3	TRBJ2-1	CAISTGTSGSNEQFF
TRBD1	TRBV29-1	TRBJ2-2	CSVGTGDANTGELFF
.	TRBV20-1	TRBJ2-5	CSALDRSIHF
TRBD1	TRBV3-1	TRBJ2-3	CASSQAGQTDTQYF
.	TRBV30	TRBJ2-1	CAWSVGSIEQFF
TRBD2	TRBV9	TRBJ2-2	CASTPSGANTGELFF
.	TRBV25-1	TRBJ1-1	CASSGGPGTEAFF
TRBD1	TRBV28	TRBJ1-5	CASSLNRGQGQPQHF
.	TRBV28	TRBJ1-5	CASKRGTFNQPQHF
TRBD2	TRBV28	TRBJ2-3	CASSLHASGRFRTDTQYF
TRBD2	TRBV29-1	TRBJ2-1	CSVDVSGMVGEQFF
.	TRBV20-1	TRBJ2-7	CSARAPGRRVYEQYF
.	TRBV7-6	TRBJ1-1	CASSLNRAENTEAFF
TRBD2	TRBV6-1	TRBJ2-7	CASSTGTSGAEQYF
.	TRBV3-1	TRBJ1-1	CASSQDLRLTNTEAFF
.	TRBV28	TRBJ2-2	CASSLLGGDTGELFF
TRBD2	TRBV7-8	TRBJ2-7	CASSLGGTSSHEQYF
TRBD1	TRBV12-3/TRBV12-4	TRBJ1-6	CASSPRQGNNSPLHF
TRBD2	TRBV30	TRBJ2-1	CGVGGGRYPYNEQFF
TRBD2	TRBV2	TRBJ2-7	CASSEKGTSSLRQYF
.	TRBV7-6	TRBJ2-3	CASFSGLARTTDTQYF
.	TRBV7-8	TRBJ2-7	CASSRRDMTHEQYF
TRBD1	TRBV13	TRBJ1-5	CASSLGRGRGQPQHF
TRBD1	TRBV7-9	TRBJ1-6	CASSSDRDSSPLHF
TRBD1	TRBV15	TRBJ2-1	CATSPHHVLTGGNEQFF
TRBD2	TRBV20-1	TRBJ2-5	CSARDFSASGQETQYF
.	TRBV27	TRBJ2-7	CASSLFGQLEQYF
TRBD1	TRBV3-1	TRBJ1-3	CASQTGGSGNTIYF
.	TRBV20-1	TRBJ2-1	CSAPPPGGGRNEQFF
TRBD1	TRBV2	TRBJ1-2	CASSTGDYGYTF
.	TRBV6-1	TRBJ2-7	CASRHDSNNYEQYF
TRBD1	TRBV30	TRBJ2-7	CAWSPGQGSYEQYF
TRBD1	TRBV20-1	TRBJ2-7	CSAKKTGGKVAYEQYF